Each of the 30 T cell receptor beta chains below was sequenced from the same sample in a study of regulatory T cells in long-lasting Graves disease. Time point given: persistent/refractory GD, antithyroid drugs over 5 years with positive TRAb. From PBMCs, RNA was extracted and then used to make the TCR library. Arm-PCR with iRepertoire HTBI primers amplified the CDR3 regions for these TCR beta libraries. MiXCR, run by TCRdb on the multiplex PCR reads, gives a single entry per CDR3 protein. Of a few hundred thousand distinct CDR3 sequences listed, under 25% are singletons. The source material was peripheral blood mononuclear cells (PBMCs), sampled when the disease was refractory, from a patient treated with antithyroid drugs. The source of these receptors is a female donor with Graves disease.

V gene TRBV7-9 combines with J gene TRBJ2-7; the match to TRBD1 covers 8 bases. The CDR3 extends over 14 amino acids. The germline CDR1 and CDR2 sequences are SEHNR and FQNEAQ (reference sequence). Losses at the gene ends were 1 base for V and 7 bases for J; bases not matched to a gene: 6. CDR3 in amino acids: CASSLGRGPEEQYF. As DNA, the CDR3 is TGTGCCAGCAGCTTAGGCAGGGGGCCGGAAGAGCAGTACTTC.

This clonotype was seen more than once but under ten times. The chain combines TRBV29-1 with TRBJ1-1, with D unresolved. The length of the CDR3 is 13 residues. V lost 1 base and J lost 5, with 11 bases in between. CDR1 is SQVTM, CDR2 ANQGSEA, per germline. CDR3 in amino acids: CSVEVQERTEAFF. CDR3 nucleotide sequence: TGCAGCGTTGAAGTCCAGGAGAGGACTGAAGCTTTCTTT.

The V and J genes are TRBV28 and TRBJ1-2; D is perhaps TRBD1 (6 bases). The CDR3 has 16 residues. The ends were cut back, 4 bases at V and 2 bases at J, with 17 bases in the middle. Per the germline V gene, CDR1 is MDHEN and CDR2 is SYDVKM. CDR3 bases: TGTGCCAGCAGTTCCCCTCGGGGGGGCGGGAACTATGGCTACACCTTC. As protein: CASSSPRGGGNYGYTF.

This clonotype appeared many times. The CDR3 DNA reads TGTGCCAGCAGTCCCATAGCGGGAGATGGAGAGACCCAGTACTTC. Amino acids: CASSPIAGDGETQYF. The chain recombines TRBV28 with TRBJ2-5; TRBD2 matches 9 bases. CDR3 length: 15 residues. V lost 5 bases to trimming and J lost 4 bases; unmatched junction nucleotides: 8. CDR1 MDHEN and CDR2 SYDVKM come from the germline V gene. Using reference TRBV28 and TRBJ2-5 for the parts outside the CDR3, the full variable domain is DVKVTQSSRYLVKRTGEKVFLECVQDMDHENMFWYRQDPGLGLRLIYFSYDVKMKEKGDIPEGYSVSREKKERFSLILESASTNQTSMYLCASSPIAGDGETQYFGPGTRLLVL.

The genes are TRBV18 and TRBJ1-1; D possibly corresponds to TRBD1 (5 bases). V lost 1 base and J 3 bases, leaving 9 bases between the germline ends. There are 14 residues in the CDR3. The germline V gene has CDR1 KGHSH and CDR2 LQKENI. For the CDR3, the DNA is TGTGCCAGCTCACCACAGGGGTACGACACTGAAGCTTTCTTT. The encoded protein is CASSPQGYDTEAFF.

A note on this clonotype: The junction shows a germline mismatch at one end, possibly a read error. The V call is TRBV6-9, the J call TRBJ2-2; perhaps TRBD2 as D (5 bases). Germline V gene data show CDR1 as MNHGY and CDR2 as SVAAGI. This CDR3 has 13 residues. The CDR3 coding sequence is TGTACCAGCAGTTACATACGGGGCGGGGAGCTGTTTTTT. Protein sequence: CTSSYIRGGELFF.

This clonotype came up many times. The V call is TRBV7-2, the J call TRBJ1-1; D not certain. CDR3 length: 13 residues. Germline V CDR1 and CDR2: SGHTA, FQGNSA. With 0 bases removed from V and 11 bases from J, the gap between germline ends came to 13 bases. The CDR3 spells CASSLALTGWAFF. DNA for the CDR3: TGTGCCAGCAGCTTAGCGCTCACTGGCTGGGCTTTCTTT.

The V call is TRBV29-1, the J call TRBJ1-2; the D is unclear. Trimming took 4 bases from V and 1 from J, leaving 7 bases between them. The germline CDR1 and CDR2 sequences are SQVTM and ANQGSEA. This CDR3 is built from 12 residues. As DNA, the CDR3 is TGCAGCGTTGTGTGGGGTAACTATGGCTACACCTTC. This codes for CSVVWGNYGYTF.

This clonotype occurred a few times. The genes are TRBV4-3 and TRBJ1-1; D gene unclear. Trimming removed 0 bases at V and 1 base at J, with 6 bases between. The germline gives CDR1 LGHNA, CDR2 YSLEER. CDR3 length: 14 residues. CDR3 coding DNA: TGCGCCAGCAGCCAAGATCTGGGGAACACTGAAGCTTTCTTT. Translated, it gives CASSQDLGNTEAFF.

The sample holds a few counts of this clonotype. The V and J genes are TRBV3-1 and TRBJ1-4, with TRBD1 as a possible D gene (5 bases). The V end lost 0 bases, the J end lost 7 bases, and 12 bases lay between the germline ends. CDR1 and CDR2 (germline): LGHDT, YNNKEL (reference sequence). The length of the CDR3 is 15 residues. CDR3 sequence: CASSQDLGRGEKLFF. CDR3 sequence (DNA): TGTGCCAGCAGCCAAGATTTGGGGCGAGGTGAAAAACTGTTTTTT. Variable domain in full (rest from reference TRBV3-1 and TRBJ1-4): DTAVSQTPKYLVTQMGNDKSIKCEQNLGHDTMYWYKQDSKKFLKIMFSYNNKELIINETVPNRFSPKSPDKAHLNLHINSLELGDSAVYFCASSQDLGRGEKLFFGSGTQLSVL.

A note on this clonotype: One end of the junction varies from germline; a read error may be responsible. V usage is TRBV11-2 and J usage is TRBJ2-2, with no clear D. Germline V gene sequence: CDR1 SGHAT, CDR2 FQNNGV. This CDR3 comprises 13 residues. This chain's CDR3 is CACSLFGKGELFF. The CDR3 region has the DNA TGTGCCTGCAGCTTATTCGGAAAGGGGGAGCTGTTTTTT.

This clonotype was observed at least ten times. The gene calls are TRBV28 and TRBJ1-2; D ambiguous. The CDR3 is 15 residues long. CDR1 is MDHEN and CDR2 is SYDVKM in the germline V gene. V gave up 2 bases and J gave up 4 bases, with 14 bases separating them. For the CDR3, the DNA is TGTGCCAGCAGTTTAGAGGCCGGATTACTCTATGGCTACACCTTC. It codes for CASSLEAGLLYGYTF.

The gene calls are TRBV30 and TRBJ1-1; D may be TRBD1 (6 bases). The CDR3 has 14 residues. V lost 3 bases and J lost 4, with 15 bases in between. Germline CDR1 and CDR2: GTSNPN and SVGIG (reference sequence). The CDR3 region is CAWSEEGVITEAFF. Written as DNA, the CDR3 is TGTGCCTGGAGCGAGGAGGGGGTGATCACTGAAGCTTTCTTT.

The chain carries TRBV29-1 and TRBJ1-2; unclear D gene. V was cut by 2 bases and J by 2 bases, with 6 bases left in between. Germline lookup yields CDR1 SQVTM and CDR2 ANQGSEA. This CDR3 has 12 residues. CDR3 DNA: TGCAGCGTTGAAAGGGAGAACTATGGCTACACCTTC. Its translation: CSVERENYGYTF.

As to this clonotype: This may come from a read error, since a much larger clone is one base off. The chain links TRBV3-1 to TRBJ2-5, with TRBD1 identical over 7 bases. This CDR3 spans 13 amino acids. The germline V gene has CDR1 LGHDT and CDR2 YNNKEL (reference sequence). The CDR3 here is CASSQGQGEAQYF. In nucleotides, the CDR3 is TGTGCCAGCAGCCAAGGACAGGGAGAGGCCCAGTACTTC.

The rearrangement uses TRBV4-1 and TRBJ2-7; 9 positions agree with TRBD2. The CDR3 covers 15 residues. The germline gives CDR1 MGHRA, CDR2 YSYEKL. Trimming took 1 base from V and 4 from J; bases not matched to a gene: 5. CDR3 nucleotides: TGCGCCAGCAGCCAAGTTACCAGCGGGAGGTACGAGCAGTACTTC. Translated, it gives CASSQVTSGRYEQYF.

This clonotype was seen only a few times. The V and J genes are TRBV2 and TRBJ1-6; no clear D. The germline V gene encodes CDR1 SNHLY and CDR2 FYNNEI. The CDR3 covers 16 residues. V lost 8 bases and J 0 bases, leaving 14 bases between the germline ends. Here the CDR3 DNA reads TGTGCCAGCCGCCTACTTATAAGCTCCTATAATTCACCCCTCCACTTT. It specifies CASRLLISSYNSPLHF.

The V call is TRBV5-5, the J call TRBJ2-2; D tentatively reads TRBD1 or TRBD2 (5 bases each). This CDR3 comprises 15 residues. Trimming took 4 bases from V and 7 from J, leaving 17 bases between them. Germline CDR1 reads SGHKS; CDR2 reads YYEKEE (reference sequence). CDR3 coding DNA: TGTGCCAGCAGCCGGGACGGTGGCCTGAGCGGGGAGCTGTTTTTT. As protein: CASSRDGGLSGELFF.

This clonotype was seen a few times. J is TRBJ1-5 and V is TRBV19, with 10 nucleotides matching TRBD1. This CDR3 contains 16 residues. Germline V gene lookup returns CDR1 LNHDA and CDR2 SQIVND (reference sequence). V lost 2 bases, J lost 4 bases, and 5 bases stayed unmatched. The CDR3 DNA follows: TGTGCCAGTAGTATAAGACAGGGGGCCGCTAATCAGCCCCAGCATTTT. It yields the protein CASSIRQGAANQPQHF.

The chain combines TRBV14 with TRBJ1-1; no clear D gene. Trimming cost V 4 bases and J 4 bases, with 16 bases left between them. CDR1 SGHDN and CDR2 FVKESK come from the germline V gene. The CDR3 runs to 15 residues. CDR3 region: CASSPAVRVGTEAFF. As DNA, the CDR3 is TGTGCCAGCAGCCCCGCAGTAAGGGTGGGCACTGAAGCTTTCTTT.

This clonotype was seen at least ten times. This chain uses TRBV28 with TRBJ1-3; D gene ambiguous. The CDR3 has 14 amino acids. V lost 6 bases, J lost 1 base, and 10 bases lay in between. Germline V lookup: CDR1 MDHEN, CDR2 SYDVKM. The CDR3 loop reads CASRLTFSGNTIYF. For the CDR3, the DNA is TGTGCCAGCAGATTGACGTTTTCTGGAAACACCATATATTTT.

A few counts support this clonotype. DNA for the CDR3: TGTGCCAGCAGCCGGCCGGAGACGGCAGAGCGACAAGGGCTCTACAATGAGCAGTTCTTC. Protein product: CASSRPETAERQGLYNEQFF. V usage is TRBV7-2 and J usage is TRBJ2-1, with D hard to call. The CDR3 has 20 residues. Trimming shortened V by 5 bases and J by 3 bases, and 29 bases separated the two germline ends. In germline, CDR1 is SGHTA, CDR2 FQGNSA.

This clonotype was detected many times. This chain joins TRBV28 and TRBJ1-2, with TRBD1 matching over 11 bases. Germline-derived CDR1 and CDR2 are MDHEN and SYDVKM. The CDR3 is 15 amino acids. V shed 6 bases, J shed 5 bases, and the junction held 8 bases outside the gene matches. CDR3 loop: CASRIGGQGEYGYTF. In nucleotides, the CDR3 is TGTGCCAGCAGAATCGGGGGACAGGGGGAGTATGGCTACACCTTC.

Comment on this clonotype: This may come from a read error, since a much larger clone is one base off. The rearrangement uses TRBV7-9 and TRBJ1-2; 8 bases align to TRBD1. CDR3 length equals 13 residues. Per germline, CDR1 SEHNR and CDR2 FQNEAQ (reference sequence). CDR3 coding DNA: TGTGACAGCAGCATTCAGGGGGCGCCTGGCTACACCTTC. It translates to CDSSIQGAPGYTF.

The chain carries TRBV29-1 and TRBJ1-4, with D perhaps matching TRBD1 (6 bases). Trimming took off 7 bases at V and 7 bases at J, with 16 bases between the two ends. The germline V gene has CDR1 SQVTM and CDR2 ANQGSEA. The CDR3 loop spans 13 amino acids. The DNA for the CDR3 is TGCAGCGCCGGACTCTTAGGGGGTGAAAAACTGTTTTTT. The encoded protein is CSAGLLGGEKLFF.

At least ten counts were recorded for this clonotype. The rearrangement uses TRBV28 and TRBJ1-1; 8 bases fit TRBD1. Trimming removed 7 bases from V and 2 bases from J; junction bases left unmatched: 9. Germline V gene lookup returns CDR1 MDHEN and CDR2 SYDVKM. The length of the CDR3 is 15 residues. The CDR3 region is CASTRGRGTNTEAFF. CDR3 nucleotide sequence: TGTGCCAGCACCAGGGGGCGAGGGACCAACACTGAAGCTTTCTTT.

Concerning this clonotype: This sequence may be a read error, since a much larger clone differs from it by one base. The chain links TRBV28 to TRBJ2-2, with 10 bases fitting TRBD1. Looked up from germline, CDR1 is MDHEN and CDR2 is SYDVKM. CDR3 length: 15 residues. With 6 bases clipped from V and 4 bases from J, the junction kept 5 bases outside the gene matches. The CDR3 protein is CASSTGTGVTGELFF. The CDR3 DNA follows: TGTGCCAGCAGCACCGGGACAGGGGTCACCGGGGAGCTGTTTTTT.

The chain recombines TRBV6-1 with TRBJ2-7, with D unresolved. V gave up 5 bases and J gave up 3 bases, with 8 bases separating them. The CDR3 is made up of 12 amino acids. CDR1 is MNHNS, CDR2 SASEGT, per germline. The CDR3 loop reads CASSRSIYEQYF. Here the CDR3 DNA reads TGTGCCAGCAGTCGCTCAATCTACGAGCAGTACTTC.

This clonotype was observed at least ten times. The V gene is TRBV12-3 or TRBV12-4, the J gene TRBJ2-5; TRBD2 might be the D (6 bases). The CDR3 sequence is 15 residues long. Trimming removed 3 bases at V and 4 bases at J, with 15 bases between. CDR3 DNA sequence: TGTGCCAGCAGTTTCGGGGGATATAAGGGAGAGACCCAGTACTTC. Translating gives CASSFGGYKGETQYF.

This sequence joins TRBV5-1 and TRBJ2-7; 8 bases align to TRBD2. J gave up 3 bases and V 7 bases, and 6 bases lay outside the gene matches. The CDR3 sequence is 13 residues long. CDR1 is SGHRS, CDR2 YFSETQ, per germline. CDR3 sequence: CASRGGNGYEQYF. In nucleotides, the CDR3 is TGCGCCAGCCGGGGGGGAAATGGCTACGAGCAGTACTTC.